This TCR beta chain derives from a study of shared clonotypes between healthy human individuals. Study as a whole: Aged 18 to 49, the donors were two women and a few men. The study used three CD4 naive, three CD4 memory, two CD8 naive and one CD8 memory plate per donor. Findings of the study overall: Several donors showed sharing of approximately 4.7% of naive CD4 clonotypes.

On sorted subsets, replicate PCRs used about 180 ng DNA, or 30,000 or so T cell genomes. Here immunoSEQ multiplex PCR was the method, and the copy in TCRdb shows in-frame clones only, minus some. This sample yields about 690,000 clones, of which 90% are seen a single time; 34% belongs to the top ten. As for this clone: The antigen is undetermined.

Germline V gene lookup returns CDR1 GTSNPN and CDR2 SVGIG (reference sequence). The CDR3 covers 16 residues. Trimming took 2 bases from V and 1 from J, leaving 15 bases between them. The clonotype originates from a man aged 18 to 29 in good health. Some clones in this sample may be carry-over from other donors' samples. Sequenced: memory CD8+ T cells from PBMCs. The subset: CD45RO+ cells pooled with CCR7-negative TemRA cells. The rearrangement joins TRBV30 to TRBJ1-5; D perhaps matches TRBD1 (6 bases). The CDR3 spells CAWSPRGGPSNQPQHF. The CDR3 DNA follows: TGTGCCTGGAGTCCTAGGGGGGGTCCGAGCAATCAGCCCCAGCATTTT.